Sequencing of this T cell receptor (beta chain) was carried out in a study of blood T cell repertoires in COVID-19. In germline, CDR1 is SGHTA, CDR2 FQGTGA. V was cut by 5 bases and J by 2 bases, with 15 bases left in between. This CDR3 is built from 15 residues. This table comes from immunoSEQ multiplex PCR, and its TCRdb copy is limited to in-frame clones, with some not included. The table lists approximately 200,000 clones, roughly four fifths of them singletons, with roughly 8.7% in the top ten. Researchers sorted participants into cohorts using their self-reported clinical history. The sequencing input was PBMCs or T cells enriched from blood (not recorded which). The V and J genes are TRBV7-3 and TRBJ1-2; D uncertain. This sequence originates from a man aged 35 to 55 who had recovered from COVID-19. The CDR3, as DNA: TGTGCCAGCAGCCTCGGGTTGGGGAGAAACTATGGCTACACCTTC. Amino acids: CASSLGLGRNYGYTF.